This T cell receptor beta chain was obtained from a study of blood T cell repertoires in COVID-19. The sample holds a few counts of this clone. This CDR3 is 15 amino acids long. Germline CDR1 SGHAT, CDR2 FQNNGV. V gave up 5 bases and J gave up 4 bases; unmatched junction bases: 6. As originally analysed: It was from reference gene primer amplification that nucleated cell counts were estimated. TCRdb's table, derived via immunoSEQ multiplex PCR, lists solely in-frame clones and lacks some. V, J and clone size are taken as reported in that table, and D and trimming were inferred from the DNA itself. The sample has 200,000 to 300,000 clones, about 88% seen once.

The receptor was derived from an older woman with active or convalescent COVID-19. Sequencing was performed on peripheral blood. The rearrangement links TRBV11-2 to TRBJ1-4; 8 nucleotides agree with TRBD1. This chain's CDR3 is CASSLGQGDNEKLFF. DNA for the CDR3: TGTGCCAGCAGCCTCGGACAGGGCGATAATGAAAAACTGTTTTTT. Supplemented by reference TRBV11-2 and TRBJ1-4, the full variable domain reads EAGVAQSPRYKIIEKRQSVAFWCNPISGHATLYWYQQILGQGPKLLIQFQNNGVVDDSQLPKDRFSAERLKGVDSTLKIQPAKLEDSAVYLCASSLGQGDNEKLFFGSGTQLSVL.